The present entry profiles one T cell receptor (beta chain) with its context. Antigen: not known. This CDR3 spans 13 amino acids. The germline V gene encodes CDR1 LNHNV and CDR2 YYDKDF (reference sequence). Deletions cut 0 bases from V and 5 bases from J, with 7 bases between. Using genomic DNA as the template, TCR beta VDJ and CDR3 profiling was carried out. TCRdb re-called the reads with MiXCR, one entry per CDR3 protein. The table lists 250,000 to 350,000 distinct CDR3 sequences, around 60% of them singletons, with less than 10% in the top ten. These data come from a study of CD8+CD57+ T cells in acquired aplastic anemia. Study-level points and caveats: A set of about 30 CD8+ CDR3 sequences was shared between patients and controls, and these sequences appeared highly expressed in patients.

The specimen was sorted CD4+, CD8+, or CD8+CD57+ T cells (not recorded which) from PBMCs. The TCR comes from a human donor with severe aplastic anemia or a healthy control (not recorded which). V is TRBV15 and J is TRBJ1-2; D is unresolved. CDR3 amino acids: CATSRDFGYGYTF. Written as DNA, the CDR3 is TGTGCCACCAGCAGAGATTTCGGTTATGGCTACACCTTC.